The 32 T cell receptor beta chains in this list originate from one sample, sequenced in a study of beta chain features in type 1 diabetes. The isolated RNA, all of it, was reverse transcribed, so expressed TCRB transcripts were what got sequenced. Libraries were prepared by immunoSEQ multiplex PCR; TCRdb keeps only in-frame clonotypes and omits some of them. Of 350,000 to 450,000 clones listed, roughly 14% are singletons. What was sequenced was naive CD4+ T cells from blood. These receptors all stem from a man younger than 40 in good health.

This clone has a handful of counts. V is TRBV5-1 and J is TRBJ2-1; D is unclear. The CDR3 loop spans 15 amino acids. Germline V CDR1 and CDR2: SGHRS, YFSETQ. Trimming stripped 4 bases from V and 3 bases from J, with 14 bases between. CDR3 residues: CASSPEGGDYNEQFF. The CDR3 DNA sequence: TGCGCCAGCAGCCCCGAAGGCGGCGACTACAATGAGCAGTTCTTC.

This clone has a handful of counts. This chain links TRBV7-9 with TRBJ2-7; 7 bases align to TRBD1. The ends lost 5 bases at V and 4 bases at J; junction bases unmatched: 11. CDR3 length equals 15 residues. Germline loops: CDR1 SEHNR, CDR2 FQNEAQ (reference sequence). CDR3 in DNA: TGTGCCAGCAGCCACGGGACAGCCCTAAGGTACGAGCAGTACTTC. Encoded protein: CASSHGTALRYEQYF.

The sample holds a few counts of this clone. The genes are TRBV12-5 and TRBJ2-3, with 15 bases lining up with TRBD2. The CDR3 covers 15 residues. Losses at the gene ends were 6 bases for V and 7 bases for J; bases not matched to a gene: 5. In germline, CDR1 is LGHNT, CDR2 FRNRAP. CDR3 coding DNA: TGTGCTAGTGGACCCGGGACTAGCGGGAGGAATACGCAGTATTTT. This codes for CASGPGTSGRNTQYF.

V is TRBV5-4 and J is TRBJ2-5; weak D call: TRBD2 (5 bases). The CDR3 contains 13 residues. With 4 bases removed from V and 2 bases from J, the gap between germline ends came to 9 bases. Per the germline V gene, CDR1 is SGHNT and CDR2 is YYREEE (reference sequence). The DNA of the CDR3 is TGTGCCAGCAGCCGCGGACTTCAAGAGACCCAGTACTTC. It specifies CASSRGLQETQYF.

This clone occurred a few times. One end of the junction is discordant with germline, which a read error may explain. V is TRBV2 and J is TRBJ2-3; D may be TRBD2 (5 bases). Germline CDR1 and CDR2: SNHLY and FYNNEI. The CDR3 totals 8 residues. CDR3 in amino acids: CASSKDSF. For the CDR3, the DNA is TGTGCCAGCAGTAAGGACTCGTTT. The whole variable domain, remainder taken from reference TRBV2 and TRBJ2-3, is EPEVTQTPSHQVTQMGQEVILRCVPISNHLYFYWYRQILGQKVEFLVSFYNNEISEKSEIFDDQFSVERPDGSNFTLKIRSTKLEDSAMYFCASSKDSFGPGTRLTVL.

This clone was counted between two and nine times. The V call is TRBV11-1, the J call TRBJ2-1, with a possible D match to TRBD2 (5 bases). Germline V gene lookup returns CDR1 SGHAT and CDR2 FQDESV (reference sequence). The CDR3 is 15 residues long. Trimming removed 1 base at V and 4 bases at J, with 11 bases between. The CDR3 sequence is CASSLERTVYNEQFF. Written as DNA, the CDR3 is TGTGCCAGCAGCTTAGAGAGGACTGTATACAATGAGCAGTTCTTC. The entire variable domain, with the rest obtained from reference TRBV11-1 and TRBJ2-1, is as follows: EAEVAQSPRYKITEKSQAVAFWCDPISGHATLYWYRQILGQGPELLVQFQDESVVDDSQLPKDRFSAERLKGVDSTLKIQPAELGDSAMYLCASSLERTVYNEQFFGPGTRLTVL.

This clone appeared a few times. This chain links TRBV19 with TRBJ1-2; no reliable D call. V was shortened by 3 bases and J by 8 bases, with 7 bases between the two germline ends. The CDR3 has 11 residues. Germline V lookup: CDR1 LNHDA, CDR2 SQIVND (reference sequence). CDR3 bases: TGTGCCAGTAGTATTATGGGAGGCTACACCTTC. This gives the protein CASSIMGGYTF.

This clone was counted a few times. The rearrangement joins TRBV2 to TRBJ2-4; D uncertain. The CDR3 is made up of 14 amino acids. Germline assignment: CDR1 SNHLY and CDR2 FYNNEI. V lost 2 bases and J 0 bases, leaving 5 bases between the germline ends. This CDR3 reads CASSERIAKNIQYF. CDR3 bases: TGTGCCAGCAGTGAAAGAATAGCCAAAAACATTCAGTACTTC. Filled out from reference TRBV2 and TRBJ2-4, the complete variable domain reads EPEVTQTPSHQVTQMGQEVILRCVPISNHLYFYWYRQILGQKVEFLVSFYNNEISEKSEIFDDQFSVERPDGSNFTLKIRSTKLEDSAMYFCASSERIAKNIQYFGAGTRLSVL.

This clone was seen a few times. The rearrangement joins TRBV9 to TRBJ2-1; 9 bases map to TRBD1. The V segment lost 0 bases and the J segment 7 bases; nucleotides outside the gene matches: 8. Germline values: CDR1 SGDLS, CDR2 YYNGEE. This CDR3 contains 16 residues. CDR3 in DNA: TGTGCCAGCAGCGTAGAGGGGACAGGGAGGTCTAATGAGCAGTTCTTC. It is translated as CASSVEGTGRSNEQFF.

This clone was seen only once. Other DNA sequences in this specimen translate into the identical CDR3. The genes are TRBV5-4 and TRBJ2-5; D possibly corresponds to TRBD2 (5 bases). This CDR3 comprises 13 residues. Per the germline V gene, CDR1 is SGHNT and CDR2 is YYREEE (reference sequence). The V end lost 0 bases, the J end lost 5 bases, and 8 bases lay between the germline ends. CDR3 region: CASSLAGRETQYF. Written as DNA, the CDR3 is TGTGCCAGCAGCTTGGCGGGAAGGGAGACCCAGTACTTC. Drawing the rest from reference TRBV5-4 and TRBJ2-5, the complete variable domain is ETGVTQSPTHLIKTRGQQVTLRCSSQSGHNTVSWYQQALGQGPQFIFQYYREEENGRGNFPPRFSGLQFPNYSSELNVNALELDDSALYLCASSLAGRETQYFGPGTRLLVL.

This clone was seen more than once but under ten times. The rearrangement uses TRBV7-2 and TRBJ2-3; D unclear. V was cut by 5 bases and J by 4 bases, with 10 bases left in between. Per the germline V gene, CDR1 is SGHTA and CDR2 is FQGNSA. The CDR3 consists of 13 residues. The chain's CDR3 is CASSAGAADTQYF. In nucleotides, the CDR3 is TGTGCCAGCAGCGCAGGAGCCGCAGATACGCAGTATTTT.

The chain has TRBV11-3 and TRBJ2-1; D possibly corresponds to TRBD2 (5 bases). The CDR3 spans 15 residues. Germline CDR1 SGHNT, CDR2 YENEEA. V was shortened by 2 bases and J by 7 bases, with 15 bases between the two germline ends. CDR3 loop: CASSLFEGIHNEQFF. In DNA, the CDR3 is TGTGCCAGCAGCTTATTCGAGGGAATACATAATGAGCAGTTCTTC.

The DNA of the CDR3 is TGCAGCGTCAGGACTAGCCGAGAGACCCAGTACTTC. Its protein product is CSVRTSRETQYF. V is TRBV29-1 and J is TRBJ2-5, with 8 bases that match TRBD2. Germline CDR1 is SQVTM and CDR2 is ANQGSEA. The CDR3 extends over 12 amino acids. V shed 6 bases and J 4 bases; nucleotides not matched to a gene: 4.

The chain carries TRBV7-2 and TRBJ2-3; 8 nucleotides match TRBD2. Germline assignment: CDR1 SGHTA and CDR2 FQGNSA. The CDR3 totals 15 residues. The junction had 4 bases not matched to a gene; V was cut back by 1 base and J by 4 bases. The CDR3 sequence: CASSLEIAGSDTQYF. CDR3 nucleotides: TGTGCCAGCAGCTTAGAAATAGCGGGATCAGATACGCAGTATTTT.

The chain has TRBV11-2 and TRBJ2-5; perhaps D is TRBD1 or TRBD2 (5 bases each). Germline V gene lookup returns CDR1 SGHAT and CDR2 FQNNGV. CDR3 size: 18 residues. V gave up 5 bases and J gave up 2 bases, with 24 bases separating them. CDR3 sequence reads: CASSAEQVRGVRQETQYF. For the CDR3, the DNA is TGTGCCAGCAGCGCTGAACAAGTAAGAGGGGTGAGACAAGAGACCCAGTACTTC.

The chain joins TRBV5-1 to TRBJ1-2; 10 nucleotides line up with TRBD1. Per the germline V gene, CDR1 is SGHRS and CDR2 is YFSETQ. The CDR3 runs to 15 residues. Losses at the gene ends were 4 bases for V and 6 bases for J; bases not matched to a gene: 9. The CDR3 DNA reads as TGCGCCAGCAGCGCTCCGGTGACAGGGGGCCATGGCTACACCTTC. Encoded protein: CASSAPVTGGHGYTF.

The chain uses TRBV7-2 and TRBJ2-7; D not resolved. The CDR3 totals 15 residues. CDR1 and CDR2 (germline): SGHTA, FQGNSA. V was pared by 3 bases and J by 0 bases, with 12 bases between. The chain's CDR3 is CASSLAPLGSYEQYF. The CDR3 nucleotides read TGTGCCAGCAGCTTGGCCCCCCTAGGCTCCTACGAGCAGTACTTC.

This clone turned up a few times. The chain links TRBV5-1 to TRBJ2-1; D remains unclear. The germline V and J ends were trimmed by 4 bases and 9 bases, with 23 bases remaining between them. The CDR3 is 16 residues long. Germline CDR1 is SGHRS and CDR2 is YFSETQ. The CDR3 is CASSPRLVMLVSEQFF. Here the CDR3 DNA reads TGCGCCAGCAGCCCACGGCTAGTGATGTTGGTGTCTGAGCAGTTCTTC.

A few counts support this clone. This chain connects TRBV9 to TRBJ2-7; 8 bases are shared with TRBD1. The J segment lost 6 bases and the V segment lost 3 bases, leaving 11 bases of the junction unmatched. Germline lookup yields CDR1 SGDLS and CDR2 YYNGEE. This CDR3 is 15 amino acids long. In DNA, the CDR3 is TGTGCCAGCAGCGGTCCGGGACAGGCTCTTTTCGAGCAGTACTTC. It is translated as CASSGPGQALFEQYF.

This clone was counted a few times. The junction departs from the called germline gene at one end, perhaps through a read error. The chain carries TRBV27 and TRBJ1-2; unclear D gene. Germline assignment: CDR1 MNHEY and CDR2 SMNVEV (reference sequence). The CDR3 spans 9 residues. DNA of the CDR3: TGTGCCAGCAGTTTATCGTGGGAATTC. Protein: CASSLSWEF.

A few counts support this clone. The chain employs TRBV30 and TRBJ2-2; 7 bases map to TRBD1. The CDR3 has 14 amino acids. Germline V gene sequence: CDR1 GTSNPN, CDR2 SVGIG (reference sequence). Trimming cost V 3 bases and J 2 bases; bases outside gene matches: 3. The CDR3 DNA sequence: TGTGCCTGGAGCTGGGACAGCAACACCGGGGAGCTGTTTTTT. It specifies CAWSWDSNTGELFF.

In this sample, this clone turned up a few times. This sample also contains other DNA sequences that code for the same CDR3. The chain joins TRBV10-1 to TRBJ1-2; 8 bases line up with TRBD1. The ends lost 2 bases at V and 5 bases at J; junction bases unmatched: 1. The CDR3 is made up of 13 amino acids. Germline V lookup: CDR1 WNHNN, CDR2 SYGVQD (reference sequence). This CDR3 is CASSEGQGYGYTF. CDR3 coding DNA: TGCGCCAGCAGTGAGGGACAGGGATATGGCTACACCTTC.

This clone has only one observation. The chain links TRBV30 to TRBJ2-7; D unresolved. Germline loops: CDR1 GTSNPN, CDR2 SVGIG (reference sequence). Trimming removed 0 bases at V and 2 bases at J, with 8 bases between. This CDR3 has 13 amino acids. Here the CDR3 reads CAWSVRRTYEQYV. The CDR3 nucleotides read TGTGCCTGGAGTGTACGACGAACCTACGAGCAGTACGTC.

This rearrangement joins TRBV2 to TRBJ1-1; TRBD1 agrees at 10 bases. J was trimmed by 10 bases and V by 5 bases; bases with no gene match: 4. CDR1 SNHLY and CDR2 FYNNEI come from the germline V gene. The CDR3 consists of 12 residues. The CDR3 spells CASSTGQGGAFF. As DNA, the CDR3 is TGTGCCAGCAGTACAGGACAGGGGGGAGCTTTCTTT.

In its sample, this clone was seen a few times. This rearrangement joins TRBV29-1 to TRBJ2-1; D gene ambiguous. Trimming took 4 bases from V and 5 from J, leaving 12 bases between them. Germline V gives CDR1 SQVTM, CDR2 ANQGSEA. This CDR3 is built from 13 residues. CDR3 sequence (DNA): TGCAGCGTTGGGTATGCCCGGAACAATGAGCAGTTCTTC. Translated, it gives CSVGYARNNEQFF.

A few counts support this clone. The CDR3 bases are TGTGCCAGCACCAGGGGGAATGAAAAACTGTTTTTT. Translation gives CASTRGNEKLFF. The gene calls are TRBV28 and TRBJ1-4; TRBD1 agrees at 7 bases. Trimming removed 7 bases from V and 5 bases from J; junction bases left unmatched: 1. The CDR3 runs 12 residues. Germline CDR1 reads MDHEN; CDR2 reads SYDVKM.

This clone was found a few times. The chain combines TRBV4-3 with TRBJ2-7; 9 nucleotides agree with TRBD1. The CDR3 is 14 amino acids. The V segment lost 4 bases and the J segment 6 bases; nucleotides outside the gene matches: 7. Germline CDR1 LGHNA, CDR2 YSLEER. The CDR3, as DNA: TGCGCCAGCAGCCCGGTGGGACAGGGCCGCGAGCAGTACTTC. Amino acid sequence: CASSPVGQGREQYF.

This sequence joins TRBV10-3 and TRBJ2-7; 7 bases match TRBD1. Germline V gene lookup returns CDR1 ENHRY and CDR2 SYGVKD. This CDR3 has 12 residues. With V trimmed by 11 bases and J by 2 bases, 6 bases remained unmatched. The CDR3 loop reads CASRQGTYEQYF. The CDR3 nucleotides read TGTGCCTCAAGACAGGGAACCTACGAGCAGTACTTC.

The chain is built from TRBV10-3 and TRBJ2-7; a weak D match, TRBD2 (5 bases). This CDR3 contains 12 residues. The V end lost 4 bases, the J end lost 1 base, and 5 bases lay between the germline ends. Germline CDR1 and CDR2: ENHRY and SYGVKD. CDR3 bases: TGTGCCATCAGTGCGGGGTCCTACGAGCAGTACGTC. Protein product: CAISAGSYEQYV.

This clone was observed a few times. The gene calls are TRBV4-3 and TRBJ2-3; possibly TRBD1 for D (6 bases). Trimming removed 4 bases at V and 0 bases at J, with 14 bases between. This CDR3 is 16 amino acids long. Germline V CDR1 and CDR2: LGHNA, YSLEER. The CDR3 here is CASSPTGLSSTDTQYF. In nucleotides, the CDR3 is TGCGCCAGCAGCCCAACAGGGCTTTCTAGCACAGATACGCAGTATTTT.

V is TRBV5-4 and J is TRBJ2-1, with 9 bases that match TRBD2. Per germline, CDR1 SGHNT and CDR2 YYREEE (reference sequence). Losses at the gene ends were 5 bases for V and 0 bases for J; bases not matched to a gene: 6. This CDR3 region has 16 residues. The CDR3 reads CASRRAGGSSYNEQFF. CDR3 bases: TGTGCCAGCAGGCGTGCGGGGGGGAGCTCCTACAATGAGCAGTTCTTC.

This clone was observed a handful of times. This rearrangement joins TRBV6-6 to TRBJ2-7, with 10 bases lining up with TRBD1. With V trimmed by 2 bases and J by 4 bases, 2 bases remained unmatched. Germline V CDR1 and CDR2: MNHNY, SVGAGI (reference sequence). This CDR3 contains 14 residues. This CDR3 is CASSYRQGAYEQYF. CDR3 coding DNA: TGTGCCAGCAGTTACAGACAGGGGGCATACGAGCAGTACTTC.